Listed below are T cell receptor beta chains from one sample, sequenced in a study of blood T cell repertoires in COVID-19. Method: immunoSEQ multiplex PCR; TCRdb's copy keeps in-frame clones and lacks some. The sample comprises around 12,000 clones, approximately 88% of which are singletons, and just under 30% rests with the top ten. What was sequenced was peripheral blood. The receptors stem from a human donor in a cohort sampled during active COVID-19. Both conserved end residues are part of each CDR3.

V	J	CDR3
TRBV7-9	TRBJ1-5	CASSLGYQGLHF
TRBV19	TRBJ2-1	CASSGISNRSGSYNEQFF
TRBV6-5	TRBJ1-1	CASNRSPYRDTEAFF
TRBV10-3	TRBJ2-3	CAISADRSKADTQYF
TRBV7-6	TRBJ2-7	CASSAGQTYEQYF
TRBV5-1	TRBJ2-5	CASSAALVETQYF
TRBV5-1	TRBJ2-3	CASSLGFGADTQYF
TRBV10-2	TRBJ2-7	CASGRTPYEQYF
TRBV6-5	TRBJ2-6	CATLTGGAGANVLTF
TRBV27	TRBJ2-1	CASSLRGGTGGVNEQFF
TRBV30	TRBJ2-7	CAWSVSRQGAGEQYF
TRBV5-5	TRBJ2-1	CASSLAGREVNEQFF
TRBV30	TRBJ2-7	CAWGRGTKAYEQYF
TRBV30	TRBJ2-5	CAWTAGGPQETQYF
TRBV28	TRBJ2-5	CASSLPGQAQETQYF
TRBV21-1	TRBJ2-7	CVSSKRGCSSYEQYF
TRBV5-1	TRBJ1-4	CASGLEGRGEKLFF
TRBV25-1	TRBJ2-7	CASSEYSEQYF
TRBV5-5	TRBJ2-7	CASSLLASGGSYEQYF
TRBV24-1	TRBJ2-3	CATGPTGTDTQYF
TRBV6-5	TRBJ1-4	CASSLTATNEKLFF
TRBV5-1	TRBJ1-3	CASSLAASRGNTIYF
TRBV20-1	TRBJ2-1	CSASQRTYNEQFF
TRBV5-1	TRBJ2-7	CASSFYGGSYEQYF
TRBV5-3	TRBJ1-2	CARSFEGAGYGYTF
TRBV13	TRBJ2-3	CASSLKASLAGGDTQYF
TRBV6-6	TRBJ1-5	CASSYYRVDQPQHF
TRBV30	TRBJ1-1	CAWSVQRTIVPRVTEAFF
TRBV10-2	TRBJ1-6	CATQGPGEYNSPLHF
TRBV5-6	TRBJ2-3	CASSLRLAGNADTQYF
TRBV9	TRBJ2-3	CASSTGLSDTQYF
TRBV12-5	TRBJ1-1	CDPPEGYTEAFF
TRBV2	TRBJ1-2	CASSEVYGVYGYTF
TRBV5-1	TRBJ1-3	CASSLRGSGNTIYF
TRBV7-3	TRBJ2-1	CASSLGGRGLTVPEQFF
TRBV30	TRBJ2-1	CAWGYTRSEQFF
TRBV20-1	TRBJ2-7	CSASGTSGGYEQYF
TRBV4-2	TRBJ2-7	CASSPGGGSYEQYF
TRBV3-1/TRBV3-2	TRBJ2-1	CASSQIAGGSGEQFF
TRBV5-1	TRBJ2-4	CASSLTTDLGRYRSAKNIQYF